A single sample is the source of the 10 T cell receptor beta chains below, sequenced in a study of blood T cells in healthy people across ages. Alongside a J-beta primer mix, a sample-barcoded 5' primer served in a second PCR lasting 7 to 11 cycles. Using its own MiXCR run on the 5' RACE reads, TCRdb lists one record per CDR3 protein. The sample shows more than 900,000 distinct CDR3 sequences, roughly 28% of them seen only once. These records were also assigned to another study, of T cells of mothers and their children.

The sequenced sample consisted of blood. These receptors all stem from a woman between 40 and 50 years old in good health.

This rearrangement joins TRBV5-1 to TRBJ2-3; 9 bases align to TRBD1. CDR3 length equals 17 residues. Germline assignment: CDR1 SGHRS and CDR2 YFSETQ. V trimming: 1 base; J trimming: 3 bases; junction bases outside the gene matches: 9. The CDR3 region has the DNA TGCGCCAGCAGCTTGTTTTCGGGACAGGGTCGTACAGATACGCAGTATTTT. Encoded protein: CASSLFSGQGRTDTQYF.

The gene calls are TRBV28 and TRBJ1-1, with TRBD1 as a possible D gene (5 bases). Germline V gives CDR1 MDHEN, CDR2 SYDVKM. CDR3 size: 16 residues. V lost 5 bases, J lost 1 base, and 17 bases lay in between. The CDR3 DNA sequence: TGTGCCAGCAGTCCCCGGGGGGGTAGGGGGAACACTGAAGCTTTCTTT. Translated: CASSPRGGRGNTEAFF.

The V call is TRBV30, the J call TRBJ2-6; no reliable D call. This CDR3 spans 15 amino acids. Germline V gives CDR1 GTSNPN, CDR2 SVGIG (reference sequence). Trimming cost V 2 bases and J 0 bases, with 8 bases left between them. CDR3: CAWSIWLSGANVLTF. The CDR3 nucleotides are TGTGCCTGGAGTATTTGGCTCTCTGGGGCCAACGTCCTGACTTTC.

The table lists this clonotype with a few counts. The chain combines TRBV4-1 with TRBJ2-5, with a tentative D call TRBD2 (6 bases). The V gene's germline CDR1 is MGHRA and CDR2 YSYEKL. The CDR3 contains 15 residues. Trimming removed 1 base at V and 1 base at J, with 10 bases between. The CDR3 region has the DNA TGCGCCAGCAGCCAAGGGAGGGAGTCCCAAGAGACCCAGTACTTC. This translates into CASSQGRESQETQYF.

Concerning this clonotype: A much more abundant neighbour one base away suggests this may be a read error. The V gene is TRBV7-2, the J gene TRBJ1-2, with unresolved D. The ends were cut back, 1 base at V and 6 bases at J, with 12 bases in the middle. This CDR3 has 14 amino acids. Germline-derived CDR1 and CDR2 are SGHTA and FQGNSA. The CDR3 DNA reads TGTGCCAGCAGCTTAGAGGACGGGCTCCATGGCTACACCTTC. Protein: CASSLEDGLHGYTF.

The CDR3 loop is CSVEGVVGQADTGELFF. In DNA, the CDR3 is TGCAGCGTTGAGGGAGTTGTGGGACAGGCCGACACCGGGGAGCTGTTTTTT. The chain is built from TRBV29-1 and TRBJ2-2, with 8 bases aligning to TRBD1. V lost 3 bases to trimming and J lost 3 bases; unmatched junction nucleotides: 12. This CDR3 spans 17 amino acids. CDR1 and CDR2 from the germline V gene are SQVTM and ANQGSEA.

This clonotype has only a few counts. The chain uses TRBV7-2 and TRBJ1-1, with D unresolved. The CDR3 length is 15 residues. Trimming cost V 5 bases and J 1 base, with 14 bases left between them. The germline V gene has CDR1 SGHTA and CDR2 FQGNSA. Here the CDR3 reads CASSPGGPENTEAFF. CDR3 coding DNA: TGTGCCAGCAGCCCAGGTGGCCCGGAGAACACTGAAGCTTTCTTT.

This clonotype has a count of ten or more. This chain uses TRBV6-6 with TRBJ2-5, with 10 bases lining up with TRBD1. The CDR3 sequence is 17 residues long. V trimming: 6 bases; J trimming: 1 base; junction bases outside the gene matches: 11. Germline loops: CDR1 MNHNY, CDR2 SVGAGI (reference sequence). The chain's CDR3 is CASSKPLGQGGQETQYF. CDR3 coding DNA: TGTGCCAGCAGCAAACCCCTCGGACAGGGGGGCCAAGAGACCCAGTACTTC.

The CDR3 DNA is TGTGCCAGCAGCTTAAGGTGGGCAACCACTAGCACAGATACGCAGTATTTT. It specifies CASSLRWATTSTDTQYF. The chain employs TRBV7-2 and TRBJ2-3; D unclear. CDR1 is SGHTA, CDR2 FQGNSA, per germline. V was cut by 2 bases and J by 0 bases, with 15 bases left in between. The CDR3 is 17 residues long. The variable domain in full, completed from reference TRBV7-2 and TRBJ2-3, reads GAGVSQSPSNKVTEKGKDVELRCDPISGHTALYWYRQSLGQGLEFLIYFQGNSAPDKSGLPSDRFSAERTGGSVSTLTIQRTQQEDSAVYLCASSLRWATTSTDTQYFGPGTRLTVL.

The rearrangement uses TRBV27 and TRBJ2-3, with 8 bases fitting TRBD1. The CDR3 totals 16 residues. V dropped 3 bases and J dropped 5; count of bases not matched to a gene: 10. The V gene's germline CDR1 is MNHEY and CDR2 SMNVEV (reference sequence). The CDR3 nucleotides read TGTGCCAGCAGTTTCAACCCCGACAGGGGCAGAGATACGCAGTATTTT. Translating it yields CASSFNPDRGRDTQYF.